This TCR beta chain was obtained from a study of blood T cell repertoires in COVID-19. Across the study: Specimens from acute and convalescent COVID-19 originated in the United States, Italy and Spain. PBMCs, B-cell-depleted T cells, or T cells provided the cDNA or gDNA that made up the material.

The data were produced by immunoSEQ multiplex PCR, yet TCRdb's version contains in-frame clones alone and is incomplete. The table records around 300,000 clones, about 86% of them present only once. The sequencing input was peripheral blood. The TCR was taken from a woman aged 25 to 39 who had recovered from COVID-19.

CDR3 nucleotides: TGTGCCAGCTCACCATCCCAGGGTAACATGCGTGGCTACACCTTC. It translates to CASSPSQGNMRGYTF. The J gene is TRBJ1-2, the V gene TRBV18, with D possibly being TRBD1 (5 bases). Germline V gene data show CDR1 as KGHSH and CDR2 as LQKENI. V lost 2 bases to trimming and J lost 7 bases, with 17 bases between them. This CDR3 has 15 amino acids.